These T cell receptor beta chains were read from a single sample in a study of T cell responses to AZD1222 COVID-19 vaccine. Assay: immunoSEQ multiplex PCR; the TCRdb copy retains only in-frame clones and omits some. The table records more than 100,000 clones, 90% of them present only once. This sample comprised peripheral blood, obtained on day 0 of AZD1222 vaccination. These receptors were taken from an adult in good health. Each CDR3 is given with its conserved first and last residue. D genes are given only for firm matches. Some rows have no size entry. The others give once, few or many, or a class for an expanded clone.

>TRBV28|NA|TRBJ1-5|NA
CASSTTGLRSGPQHF
TGTGCCAGCAGTACCACAGGGTTACGGTCGGGGCCCCAGCATTTT
>TRBV18|NA|TRBJ1-2|NA
CASSIWTRGYTF
TGTGCCAGCTCAATTTGGACGAGGGGCTACACCTTC
>TRBV30|NA|TRBJ1-1|NA
CAWSRAGRPNTEAFF
TGTGCCTGGAGTAGGGCGGGCAGACCGAACACTGAAGCTTTCTTT
>TRBV4-1|NA|TRBJ1-1|NA
CASSQKRGEDTEAFF
TGCGCCAGCAGCCAGAAGAGGGGGGAGGACACTGAAGCTTTCTTT
>TRBV5-4|NA|TRBJ2-1|NA
CASGKKGPTYNEQFF
TGTGCCAGCGGTAAGAAGGGACCAACCTACAATGAGCAGTTCTTC
>TRBV4-2|TRBD1|TRBJ1-1|NA
CASSHLLQGQGNTEAFF
TGTGCCAGCAGCCACCTTCTCCAGGGACAGGGAAACACTGAAGCTTTCTTT
>TRBV30|NA|TRBJ2-7|NA
CAWSGGTGNEQYF
TGTGCCTGGAGTGGTGGCACTGGAAACGAGCAGTACTTC
>TRBV6-5|TRBD2|TRBJ2-2|once
CASSDPSGGWELFF
TGTGCCAGCAGCGACCCTAGCGGGGGCTGGGAGCTGTTTTTT
>TRBV7-3|TRBD2|TRBJ2-3|NA
CASSFSGAHTDTQYF
TGTGCCAGCAGCTTTAGCGGGGCCCACACAGATACGCAGTATTTT
>TRBV6-1|TRBD2|TRBJ2-5|NA
CASSEGLAGWETQYF
TGTGCCAGCAGTGAAGGGCTAGCGGGGTGGGAGACCCAGTACTTC
>TRBV4-1|NA|TRBJ1-2|NA
CASSPRSVPTSYGYTF
TGCGCCAGCAGTCCAAGAAGTGTCCCGACTAGCTATGGCTACACCTTC
>TRBV5-5|NA|TRBJ1-1|NA
CASSLLGREAFF
TGTGCCAGCAGCTTGTTAGGCAGGGAAGCTTTCTTT
>TRBV5-1|NA|TRBJ1-4|NA
CASSLAARGSEKLFF
TGCGCCAGCAGCTTGGCGGCCAGGGGTTCTGAAAAACTGTTTTTT
>TRBV7-9|NA|TRBJ2-7|NA
CASSFGGSYEQYF
TGTGCCAGCAGCTTCGGAGGCTCCTACGAGCAGTACTTC
>TRBV3-1/TRBV3-2|NA|TRBJ2-7|once
CASSLSSYEQYF
TGTGCCAGCAGCCTTAGCTCCTACGAGCAGTACTTC
>TRBV4-1|NA|TRBJ2-1|NA
CASSPGVGYHNEQFF
TGCGCCAGCAGCCCAGGGGTGGGGTACCATAATGAGCAGTTCTTC
>TRBV30|NA|TRBJ1-2|once
CAWKRQEVYGYTF
TGTGCCTGGAAACGGCAGGAAGTCTATGGCTACACCTTC
>TRBV19|TRBD1|TRBJ1-1|once
CASSIRTGNAEAFF
TGTGCCAGTAGTATTCGGACAGGGAACGCTGAAGCTTTCTTT
>TRBV30|TRBD1|TRBJ2-7|NA
CAWRGDRGFYEQYF
TGTGCCTGGAGGGGGGACAGGGGGTTCTACGAGCAGTACTTC
>TRBV4-1|NA|TRBJ1-5|NA
CASSAGGNQPQHF
TGCGCCAGCAGCGCGGGGGGAAATCAGCCCCAGCATTTT
>TRBV5-4|NA|TRBJ1-2|NA
CASSPWGVHGYTF
TGTGCCAGCAGCCCGTGGGGGGTCCATGGCTACACCTTC
>TRBV29-1|TRBD2|TRBJ2-3|NA
CSVEAGLAGADTQYF
TGCAGCGTTGAAGCCGGACTAGCGGGTGCAGATACGCAGTATTTT
>TRBV6-6|NA|TRBJ1-5|NA
CASRGVAPNQPQHF
TGTGCCAGCAGGGGGGTGGCCCCCAATCAGCCCCAGCATTTT
>TRBV6-5|NA|TRBJ2-7|NA
CASQTDHSIVYEQYF
TGTGCCAGCCAGACAGACCACTCGATAGTCTACGAGCAGTACTTC
>TRBV5-6|NA|TRBJ1-1|once
CASSHLGSEAFF
TGTGCCAGCAGCCACTTAGGGTCTGAAGCTTTCTTT
>TRBV5-1|NA|TRBJ1-5|NA
CASSLAGVGNQPQHF
TGCGCCAGCAGCTTGGCCGGGGTGGGGAATCAGCCCCAGCATTTT
>TRBV6-5|NA|TRBJ1-5|NA
CASSYGRGGNQPQHF
TGTGCCAGCAGTTACGGGCGGGGAGGGAATCAGCCCCAGCATTTT
>TRBV6-5|NA|TRBJ1-4|NA
CASTRTGATNEKLFF
TGTGCCAGCACAAGGACGGGAGCAACTAATGAAAAACTGTTTTTT
>TRBV12-3/TRBV12-4|NA|TRBJ1-5|NA
CASSQNSNQPQHF
TGTGCCAGCAGCCAGAATAGCAATCAGCCCCAGCATTTT
>TRBV7-6|NA|TRBJ1-3|NA
CASSLAPTDPGNTIYF
TGTGCCAGCAGCTTAGCGCCGACGGACCCTGGAAACACCATATATTTT
>TRBV11-2|TRBD2|TRBJ2-3|NA
CASSLGTSESTDTQYF
TGTGCCAGCAGCTTAGGGACTAGCGAGAGCACAGATACGCAGTATTTT
>TRBV5-1|TRBD2|TRBJ2-7|NA
CASSLARGLAIYEQYF
TGCGCCAGCAGCTTGGCCAGAGGACTAGCGATCTACGAGCAGTACTTC
>TRBV5-1|NA|TRBJ1-1|NA
CASSYTGNTEAFF
TGCGCCAGCAGCTACACGGGGAACACTGAAGCTTTCTTT
>TRBV11-2|NA|TRBJ1-4|few
CASSLVGGGLSEKLFF
TGTGCCAGCAGCTTAGTCGGGGGCGGTTTGAGTGAAAAACTGTTTTTT
>TRBV19|TRBD1|TRBJ1-2|NA
CASTISGQAGGGYTF
TGTGCCAGTACCATATCTGGACAGGCGGGAGGAGGCTACACCTTC
>TRBV12-5|NA|TRBJ2-1|NA
CASGLGTGLYNEQFF
TGTGCTAGTGGTTTGGGCACAGGGTTGTACAATGAGCAGTTCTTC
>TRBV5-4|NA|TRBJ1-2|NA
CASSPWGELLGYTF
TGTGCCAGCAGCCCCTGGGGAGAGCTCCTTGGCTACACCTTC
>TRBV5-1|NA|TRBJ2-1|NA
CATSWYGNEQFF
TGCGCCACGTCTTGGTACGGCAATGAGCAGTTCTTC
>TRBV5-6|TRBD1|TRBJ1-3|NA
CASSQQGGLSGNTIYF
TGTGCCAGCAGTCAACAGGGGGGCCTTTCTGGAAACACCATATATTTT
>TRBV30|NA|TRBJ1-1|NA
CAWGLGTYTEAFF
TGTGCCTGGGGCCTAGGGACTTACACTGAAGCTTTCTTT
>TRBV15|NA|TRBJ2-7|NA
CATSYGGNYEQYF
TGTGCCACCTCTTATGGGGGTAATTACGAGCAGTACTTC
>TRBV7-7|TRBD2|TRBJ2-5|NA
CASSSRGAGETQYF
TGTGCCAGCAGCTCGCGGGGGGCCGGAGAGACCCAGTACTTC
>TRBV6-5|NA|TRBJ2-5|few
CASSPMRQETQYF
TGTGCCAGCAGCCCGATGAGGCAAGAGACCCAGTACTTC
>TRBV30|NA|TRBJ1-2|NA
CAWSVQGMGYGYTF
TGTGCCTGGAGTGTACAGGGTATGGGCTATGGCTACACCTTC
>TRBV5-1|NA|TRBJ2-5|NA
CASSLGQNQETQYF
TGCGCCAGCAGCTTAGGACAGAACCAAGAGACCCAGTACTTC
>TRBV2|NA|TRBJ2-7|NA
CASRGDGDYEQYF
TGTGCCAGCAGGGGAGACGGGGACTACGAGCAGTACTTC